The 32 T cell receptor beta chains in this list originate from one sample, sequenced in a study of early T cells in non-severe SARS-CoV-2 infection. MiXCR, applied by TCRdb to the 5' RACE reads, yields one record per CDR3 protein. Seen here are approximately 65,000 distinct CDR3 sequences, 12% observed once, and the top ten hold around 1.7%. Sequencing was performed on whole blood. The receptor set was obtained from an adult who was a healthcare worker with PCR-confirmed SARS-CoV-2 infection or an uninfected control (not recorded which).

The chain combines TRBV21-1 with TRBJ2-1. TRBV21-1 is flagged as a pseudogene. The CDR3 sequence is 9 residues long. CDR3 in amino acids: CAPHRVQFF. As DNA, the CDR3 is TGTGCCCCCCATCGGGTGCAGTTCTTC.

The V and J genes are TRBV3-1 and TRBJ1-2; D is unclear. The CDR3 contains 12 residues. Germline V lookup: CDR1 LGHDT, CDR2 YNNKEL (reference sequence). The V gene lost 1 base and the J gene lost 7 bases, with 7 bases spanning the gap. The CDR3 protein is CASSQGTVGYTF. The CDR3 DNA reads TGTGCCAGCAGCCAAGGCACAGTTGGCTACACCTTC.

This clonotype occurred many times. The chain is built from TRBV11-2 and TRBJ2-5, with 8 bases aligning to TRBD1. The CDR3 is 18 amino acids. V dropped 4 bases and J dropped 1; count of bases not matched to a gene: 14. Germline loops: CDR1 SGHAT, CDR2 FQNNGV. The CDR3 bases are TGTGCCAGCAGCTATACCGTAGGGCCAGGGGGCTCCCAAGAGACCCAGTACTTC. Amino acid sequence: CASSYTVGPGGSQETQYF. Drawing the rest from reference TRBV11-2 and TRBJ2-5, the complete variable domain is EAGVAQSPRYKIIEKRQSVAFWCNPISGHATLYWYQQILGQGPKLLIQFQNNGVVDDSQLPKDRFSAERLKGVDSTLKIQPAKLEDSAVYLCASSYTVGPGGSQETQYFGPGTRLLVL.

This clonotype was detected many times. The CDR3 spells CASRSRGPSSYNEQFF. The DNA for the CDR3 is TGTGCCAGCAGGAGCAGGGGACCGAGCTCCTACAATGAGCAGTTCTTC. The chain combines TRBV27 with TRBJ2-1; D perhaps matches TRBD1 (6 bases). The CDR3 runs 16 residues. Germline CDR1 MNHEY, CDR2 SMNVEV (reference sequence). Trimming cost V 6 bases and J 0 bases, with 15 bases left between them.

The V gene is TRBV12-3 or TRBV12-4, the J gene TRBJ1-1, with TRBD1 matching over 7 bases. The CDR3 extends over 14 amino acids. The J segment lost 3 bases and the V segment lost 6 bases, leaving 7 bases of the junction unmatched. CDR3 bases: TGTGCCAGCAGCACTCAGGGGGTATACACTGAAGCTTTCTTT. As protein: CASSTQGVYTEAFF.

This clonotype was seen a handful of times. The rearrangement uses TRBV5-1 and TRBJ1-1; D possibly corresponds to TRBD1 (6 bases). V gave up 3 bases and J gave up 2 bases, with 8 bases separating them. The CDR3 is 13 amino acids. Per the germline V gene, CDR1 is SGHRS and CDR2 is YFSETQ. The CDR3 sequence: CASSSDSNTEAFF. The CDR3 DNA reads TGCGCCAGCAGCTCGGACAGCAACACTGAAGCTTTCTTT.

A few counts support this clonotype. The chain recombines TRBV6-1 with TRBJ2-3, with 8 bases matching TRBD2. CDR3 size: 14 residues. Germline V gene data show CDR1 as MNHNS and CDR2 as SASEGT. With 8 bases clipped from V and 4 bases from J, the junction kept 8 bases outside the gene matches. CDR3 sequence: CASRGGRGADTQYF. The CDR3 DNA sequence: TGTGCCAGCCGGGGGGGGCGCGGTGCAGATACGCAGTATTTT.

The chain recombines TRBV9 with TRBJ1-2, with D maybe TRBD1 (5 bases). V was pared by 3 bases and J by 7 bases, with 31 bases between. Germline V gene sequence: CDR1 SGDLS, CDR2 YYNGEE. This CDR3 contains 19 residues. CDR3 nucleotides: TGTGCCAGCAGCGAAGACCTAGCGGGGCAGGGCTCCCGGGCGAGTGGCTACACCTTC. Translating gives CASSEDLAGQGSRASGYTF.

Remarks on this clonotype: The conserved final phenylalanine or tryptophan is absent from the CDR3, which likely points to a read error. The V gene is TRBV5-6, the J gene TRBJ1-5; 7 bases agree with TRBD1. J was trimmed by 1 base and V by 3 bases; bases with no gene match: 1. CDR3 length equals 14 residues. Germline CDR1 SGHDT, CDR2 YYEEEE. CDR3 nucleotide sequence: TGTGCCAGCAGCTGGGGACAGAGCAATCAGCCCCAGCATTCT. Its translation: CASSWGQSNQPQHS.

This clonotype is medium-sized (0.01 to 0.1%). The J gene is TRBJ2-7, the V gene TRBV15; possible D gene TRBD2, 5 bases. CDR3 size: 15 residues. Deletions cut 1 base from V and 2 bases from J, with 12 bases between. CDR1 and CDR2 (germline): LNHNV, YYDKDF (reference sequence). CDR3 in DNA: TGTGCCACCAGCAGAGGGGCCGGGGAGCCCTACGAGCAGTACTTC. Translated, it gives CATSRGAGEPYEQYF.

This clonotype was counted a few times. The V gene is TRBV7-3, the J gene TRBJ1-2; D ambiguous. Trimming left V 2 bases short and J 0 bases short, with 4 bases between. The germline CDR1 and CDR2 sequences are SGHTA and FQGTGA. The CDR3 runs 13 residues. This CDR3 reads CASSLQPNYGYTF. CDR3 nucleotides: TGTGCCAGCAGCTTACAGCCTAACTATGGCTACACCTTC.

There are many counts of this clonotype. Its ends do not fully match the called genes, so a read error is possible. This sequence joins TRBV20-1 and TRBJ2-7, with no clear D. Germline V gene lookup returns CDR1 DFQATT and CDR2 SNEGSKA (reference sequence). The CDR3 loop spans 13 amino acids. CDR3: CSASKLQNYGQYF. The CDR3 DNA is TGCAGTGCTAGTAAGCTACAGAACTACGGGCAGTACTTC.

This clonotype has ten or more counts. Here the CDR3 reads CSAKRWIGRYNEQFF. DNA for the CDR3: TGCAGTGCCAAGAGATGGATAGGACGCTATAATGAGCAGTTCTTC. The V and J genes are TRBV20-1 and TRBJ2-1; unclear D gene. CDR1 is DFQATT and CDR2 is SNEGSKA in the germline V gene (reference sequence). The CDR3 consists of 15 residues. The V end was cut by 6 bases, the J end by 7 bases, with 22 bases between.

In its sample, this clonotype was seen a few times. The chain combines TRBV19 with TRBJ2-7; the match to TRBD1 covers 8 bases. The germline V gene has CDR1 LNHDA and CDR2 SQIVND (reference sequence). The CDR3 extends over 16 amino acids. The V gene end was trimmed by 6 bases and the J gene end by 2 bases; junction bases not matched to a gene: 12. This CDR3 reads CASRDRRTGPTYEQYF. The DNA for the CDR3 is TGTGCCAGTAGAGACCGTCGGACAGGGCCGACCTACGAGCAGTACTTC.

As concerns this clonotype: The junction and the germline gene differ at one end; a read error may be behind it. The chain recombines TRBV7-8 with TRBJ1-2; maybe TRBD1 (5 bases). Germline V lookup: CDR1 SGHVS, CDR2 FQNEAQ. This CDR3 contains 15 residues. CDR3 DNA sequence: TGTGCCTGCAGCTCCAACAGGAGAACAAACTATGGCTACACCTTC. Encoded protein: CACSSNRRTNYGYTF. The whole variable domain, remainder taken from reference TRBV7-8 and TRBJ1-2, is GAGVSQSPRYKVAKRGQDVALRCDPISGHVSLFWYQQALGQGPEFLTYFQNEAQLDKSGLPSDRFFAERPEGSVSTLKIQRTQQEDSAVYLCACSSNRRTNYGYTFGSGTRLTVV.

This clonotype was counted ten times or more. The CDR3 bases are TGTGCCAGCCTATCCTGGACTGGACGGGGAAGGGACCGGTACGAGCAGTACTTC. Its translation: CASLSWTGRGRDRYEQYF. V is TRBV12-3 or TRBV12-4 and J is TRBJ2-7; D might be TRBD1 or TRBD2, each matching 5 bases. V gave up 8 bases and J gave up 4 bases, with 30 bases separating them. The CDR3 length is 18 residues.

This clonotype occurred a few times. This chain links TRBV20-1 with TRBJ1-1; 7 positions agree with TRBD1. The CDR3 has 17 residues. The junction had 12 bases not matched to a gene; V was cut back by 2 bases and J by 0 bases. Per the germline V gene, CDR1 is DFQATT and CDR2 is SNEGSKA (reference sequence). The CDR3: CSARPPPGQPMNTEAFF. Here the CDR3 DNA reads TGCAGTGCTAGACCTCCACCGGGACAGCCTATGAACACTGAAGCTTTCTTT.

This clonotype was detected only a few times. V gene TRBV6-1 combines with J gene TRBJ2-5; D is tentatively TRBD1 or TRBD2 (5 bases each). The length of the CDR3 is 14 residues. Trimming shortened V by 6 bases and J by 7 bases, and 18 bases separated the two germline ends. The germline V gene has CDR1 MNHNS and CDR2 SASEGT. The CDR3 sequence: CASRMGTDWGTQYF. CDR3 DNA sequence: TGTGCCAGCAGGATGGGGACGGACTGGGGGACCCAGTACTTC.

The J gene is TRBJ2-5, the V gene TRBV29-1; the D is unclear. CDR3 length: 12 amino acids. CDR1 and CDR2 from the germline V gene are SQVTM and ANQGSEA. Trimming cost V 6 bases and J 1 base, with 9 bases left between them. CDR3 nucleotide sequence: TGCAGCGTCGGAGTCTCCCAAGAGACCCAGTACTTC. This encodes CSVGVSQETQYF.

CDR3 nucleotides: TGTGCCAGCAGTGTAGAGGAAGGGCGGAAGGATACGCAGTATTTT. Residues: CASSVEEGRKDTQYF. The chain employs TRBV2 and TRBJ2-3; D unresolved. In germline, CDR1 is SNHLY, CDR2 FYNNEI. V was trimmed by 4 bases and J by 6 bases, leaving 17 bases between them. The CDR3 loop spans 15 amino acids.

CDR3 sequence reads: CSVLTGPGANVLTF. The DNA for the CDR3 is TGCAGCGTCCTGACAGGGCCAGGGGCCAACGTCCTGACTTTC. The V gene is TRBV29-1, the J gene TRBJ2-6, with 7 bases lining up with TRBD1. There are 14 residues in the CDR3. From germline, CDR1 is SQVTM and CDR2 ANQGSEA. Germline trimming cut 6 bases from V and 4 bases from J; bases unmatched to any gene: 6. Together with reference TRBV29-1 and TRBJ2-6, the CDR3 gives the full variable domain: SAVISQKPSRDICQRGTSLTIQCQVDSQVTMMFWYRQQPGQSLTLIATANQGSEATYESGFVIDKFPISRPNLTFSTLTVSNMSPEDSSIYLCSVLTGPGANVLTFGAGSRLTVL.

This clonotype was seen repeatedly, ten times or more. The chain carries TRBV11-1 and TRBJ2-5; no clear D. The CDR3 extends over 15 amino acids. The germline V gene has CDR1 SGHAT and CDR2 FQDESV (reference sequence). V was clipped by 3 bases and J by 1 base, with 12 bases between them. CDR3 DNA: TGTGCCAGCAGCTTTACCGTCCAGCTCCAAGAGACCCAGTACTTC. Amino acid sequence: CASSFTVQLQETQYF.

The rearrangement uses TRBV7-2 and TRBJ2-2; D is ambiguous. The V gene lost 7 bases and the J gene lost 6 bases, with 15 bases spanning the gap. Per germline, CDR1 SGHTA and CDR2 FQGNSA. CDR3 length: 14 residues. CDR3 nucleotide sequence: TGTGCCAGCATAGCAATGATGGGGTCCGGGGAGCTGTTTTTT. As protein: CASIAMMGSGELFF.

This clonotype was counted many times. J is TRBJ2-1 and V is TRBV11-2, with 10 bases aligning to TRBD2. The germline V gene encodes CDR1 SGHAT and CDR2 FQNNGV. V shed 5 bases, J shed 9 bases, and the junction held 7 bases outside the gene matches. The CDR3 totals 14 residues. In DNA form, the CDR3 reads TGTGCCAGCAGCCCAGCGGGGGGGCCGGGTGAGCAGTTCTTC. Its translation: CASSPAGGPGEQFF.

This clonotype was seen repeatedly, ten times or more. The rearrangement uses TRBV9 and TRBJ1-2; 9 nucleotides align to TRBD1. Germline V gene data show CDR1 as SGDLS and CDR2 as YYNGEE. This CDR3 has 14 residues. V lost 3 bases to trimming and J lost 5 bases; unmatched junction nucleotides: 5. The CDR3 is CASSAGQGVYGYTF. CDR3 in DNA: TGTGCCAGCAGCGCGGGACAGGGTGTATATGGCTACACCTTC.

The chain carries TRBV6-6 and TRBJ1-2; perhaps TRBD1 as D (5 bases). The CDR3 length is 13 residues. Germline CDR1 and CDR2: MNHNY and SVGAGI (reference sequence). The V gene lost 4 bases and the J gene lost 2 bases, with 8 bases spanning the gap. CDR3 sequence (DNA): TGTGCCAGCAGTTCAGACAGAAACTATGGCTACACCTTC. Amino acid sequence: CASSSDRNYGYTF.

This clonotype was found many times. This rearrangement joins TRBV24-1 to TRBJ2-5; 7 bases align to TRBD2. Per the germline V gene, CDR1 is KGHDR and CDR2 is SFDVKD. Trimming cost V 9 bases and J 2 bases; bases outside gene matches: 8. The CDR3 runs 14 residues. The CDR3 nucleotides are TGTGCCACCGGAGGGCTAGCGGCACAAGAGACCCAGTACTTC. It codes for CATGGLAAQETQYF.

This clonotype was counted ten times or more. This chain joins TRBV6-2 or TRBV6-3 and TRBJ2-7; D remains ambiguous. CDR1 and CDR2 (germline): MNHEY, SVGEGT. The CDR3 is 12 amino acids. V lost 3 bases, J lost 6 bases, and 9 bases lay in between. The CDR3 loop is CASSYSVSEQYF. Written as DNA, the CDR3 is TGTGCCAGCAGTTATTCCGTGAGCGAGCAGTACTTC.

Only a few counts were recorded for this clonotype. The genes are TRBV6-6 and TRBJ2-7, with D perhaps TRBD2 (5 bases). Germline V gives CDR1 MNHNY, CDR2 SVGAGI (reference sequence). The CDR3 is 12 residues long. V was trimmed by 0 bases and J by 6 bases, leaving 6 bases between them. CDR3: CASSYSSGEQYF. Here the CDR3 DNA reads TGTGCCAGCAGTTACTCGAGCGGCGAGCAGTACTTC.

This clonotype was seen a handful of times. The chain uses TRBV11-2 and TRBJ2-4; D remains ambiguous. V was clipped by 4 bases and J by 8 bases, with 6 bases between them. Germline loops: CDR1 SGHAT, CDR2 FQNNGV. The CDR3 is 11 residues long. For the CDR3, the DNA is TGTGCCAGCAGCTCGGCGTACATTCAGTACTTC. Its protein product is CASSSAYIQYF.

The table lists this clonotype with a few counts. The V gene is TRBV4-2, the J gene TRBJ2-1; maybe TRBD2 (6 bases). V was cut by 4 bases and J by 2 bases, with 15 bases left in between. The CDR3 covers 16 residues. Germline values: CDR1 LGHNA, CDR2 YNFKEQ. This CDR3 is CASSPLRGTPYNEQFF. Here the CDR3 DNA reads TGTGCCAGCAGCCCCTTACGGGGGACTCCCTACAATGAGCAGTTCTTC.

V usage is TRBV12-3 or TRBV12-4 and J usage is TRBJ1-2, with a tentative D call TRBD1 (6 bases). The length of the CDR3 is 14 residues. Trimming removed 3 bases at V and 3 bases at J, with 11 bases between. The CDR3: CASSLGGGDYGYTF. The CDR3 bases are TGTGCCAGCAGTTTGGGGGGCGGCGACTATGGCTACACCTTC.